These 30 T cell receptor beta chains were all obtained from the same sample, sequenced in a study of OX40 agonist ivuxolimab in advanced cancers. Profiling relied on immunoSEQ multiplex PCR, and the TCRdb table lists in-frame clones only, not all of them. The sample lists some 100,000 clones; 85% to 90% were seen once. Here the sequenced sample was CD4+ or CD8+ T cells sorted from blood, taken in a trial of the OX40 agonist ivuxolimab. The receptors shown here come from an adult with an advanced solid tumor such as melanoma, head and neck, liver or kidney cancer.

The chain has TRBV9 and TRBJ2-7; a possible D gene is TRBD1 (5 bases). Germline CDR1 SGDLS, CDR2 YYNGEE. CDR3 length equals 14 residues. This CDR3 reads CASSPRRQGRSVWV. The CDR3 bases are TGTGCCAGCAGCCCCCGTCGGCAGGGTCGTTCTGTGTGGGTC.

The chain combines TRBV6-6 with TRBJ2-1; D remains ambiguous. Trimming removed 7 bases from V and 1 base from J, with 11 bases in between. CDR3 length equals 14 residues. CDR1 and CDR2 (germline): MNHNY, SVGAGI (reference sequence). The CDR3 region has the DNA TGTGCCAGCATTATGAGCGTATCCTACAATGAGCAGTTCTTC. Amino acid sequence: CASIMSVSYNEQFF.

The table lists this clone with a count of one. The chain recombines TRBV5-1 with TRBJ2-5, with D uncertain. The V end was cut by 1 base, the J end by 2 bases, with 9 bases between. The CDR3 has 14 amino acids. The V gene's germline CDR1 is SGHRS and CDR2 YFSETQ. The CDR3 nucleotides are TGCGCCAGCAGCTTGTTACCGGATCAAGAGACCCAGTACTTC. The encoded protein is CASSLLPDQETQYF. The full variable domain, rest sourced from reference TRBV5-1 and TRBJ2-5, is KAGVTQTPRYLIKTRGQQVTLSCSPISGHRSVSWYQQTPGQGLQFLFEYFSETQRNKGNFPGRFSGRQFSNSRSEMNVSTLELGDSALYLCASSLLPDQETQYFGPGTRLLVL.

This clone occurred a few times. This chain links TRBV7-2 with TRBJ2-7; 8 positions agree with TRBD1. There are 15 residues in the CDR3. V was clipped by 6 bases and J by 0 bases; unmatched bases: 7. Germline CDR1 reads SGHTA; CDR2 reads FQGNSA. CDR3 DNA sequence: TGTGCCAGCAGGTACCGGGACAGGAGCTCCTACGAGCAGTACTTC. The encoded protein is CASRYRDRSSYEQYF.

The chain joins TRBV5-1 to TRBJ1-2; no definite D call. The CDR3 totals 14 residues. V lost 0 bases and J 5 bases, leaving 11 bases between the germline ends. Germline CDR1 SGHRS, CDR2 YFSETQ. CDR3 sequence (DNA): TGCGCCAGCAGCTTGGCCAGCCAGACTTATGGCTACACCTTC. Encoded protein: CASSLASQTYGYTF.

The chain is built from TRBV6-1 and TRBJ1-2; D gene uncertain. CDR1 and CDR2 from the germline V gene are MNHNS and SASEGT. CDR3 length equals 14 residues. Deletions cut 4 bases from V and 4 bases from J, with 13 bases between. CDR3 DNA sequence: TGTGCCAGCAGTGCGGCGGTGGTTGTCTATGGCTACACCTTC. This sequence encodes CASSAAVVVYGYTF.

CDR3 bases: TGTGCCAGCTCACAGACTATGGCAGGGATTGGGGCTAACACTGAAGCTTTCTTT. It is translated as CASSQTMAGIGANTEAFF. The V and J genes are TRBV18 and TRBJ1-1; weak D call: TRBD1 (5 bases). The V end lost 4 bases, the J end lost 2 bases, and 23 bases lay between the germline ends. Germline values: CDR1 KGHSH, CDR2 LQKENI. There are 18 residues in the CDR3.

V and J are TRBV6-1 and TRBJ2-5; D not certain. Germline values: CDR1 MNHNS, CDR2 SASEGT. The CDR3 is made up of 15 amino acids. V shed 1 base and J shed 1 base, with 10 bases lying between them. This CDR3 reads CASSEDEWVQETQYF. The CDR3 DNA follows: TGTGCCAGCAGTGAAGACGAGTGGGTCCAAGAGACCCAGTACTTC.

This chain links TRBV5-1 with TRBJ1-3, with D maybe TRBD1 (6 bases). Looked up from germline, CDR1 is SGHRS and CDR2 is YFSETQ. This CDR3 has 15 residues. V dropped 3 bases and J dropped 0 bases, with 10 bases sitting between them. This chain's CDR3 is CASSSGQPSGNTIYF. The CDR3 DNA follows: TGCGCCAGCAGCTCAGGACAGCCCTCTGGAAACACCATATATTTT.

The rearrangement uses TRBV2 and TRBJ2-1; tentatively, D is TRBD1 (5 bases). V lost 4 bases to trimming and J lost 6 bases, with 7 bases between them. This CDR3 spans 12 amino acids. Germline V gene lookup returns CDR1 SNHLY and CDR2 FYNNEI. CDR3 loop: CASSAQGNEQFF. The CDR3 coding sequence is TGTGCCAGCAGTGCTCAGGGCAATGAGCAGTTCTTC.

CDR3 protein: CASSSGLAFGELFF. CDR3 DNA sequence: TGTGCCAGCAGCTCGGGACTAGCTTTCGGGGAGCTGTTTTTT. V and J are TRBV11-2 and TRBJ2-2, with TRBD2 matching 9 bases. The CDR3 is 14 residues long. Germline V lookup: CDR1 SGHAT, CDR2 FQNNGV. After removal of 4 bases from V and 7 bases from J, the junction contained 4 bases not matched to a gene. Full variable domain (remainder filled in from reference TRBV11-2 and TRBJ2-2): EAGVAQSPRYKIIEKRQSVAFWCNPISGHATLYWYQQILGQGPKLLIQFQNNGVVDDSQLPKDRFSAERLKGVDSTLKIQPAKLEDSAVYLCASSSGLAFGELFFGEGSRLTVL.

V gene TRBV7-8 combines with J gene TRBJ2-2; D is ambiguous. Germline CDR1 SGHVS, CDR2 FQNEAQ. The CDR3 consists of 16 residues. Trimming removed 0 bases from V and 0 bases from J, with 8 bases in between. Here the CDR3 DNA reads TGTGCCAGCAGCTTAGCGGCGGCTACGAACACCGGGGAGCTGTTTTTT. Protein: CASSLAAATNTGELFF.

The CDR3 DNA reads TGCGCCAGCAGCTTGGACAGCGGGAGGATTCCTAGCACAGATACGCAGTATTTT. Residues: CASSLDSGRIPSTDTQYF. The chain uses TRBV5-1 and TRBJ2-3; 9 bases are a match to TRBD2. With 0 bases clipped from V and 0 bases from J, the junction kept 8 bases outside the gene matches. This CDR3 contains 18 residues. Germline CDR1 is SGHRS and CDR2 is YFSETQ. Full variable domain (remainder filled in from reference TRBV5-1 and TRBJ2-3): KAGVTQTPRYLIKTRGQQVTLSCSPISGHRSVSWYQQTPGQGLQFLFEYFSETQRNKGNFPGRFSGRQFSNSRSEMNVSTLELGDSALYLCASSLDSGRIPSTDTQYFGPGTRLTVL.

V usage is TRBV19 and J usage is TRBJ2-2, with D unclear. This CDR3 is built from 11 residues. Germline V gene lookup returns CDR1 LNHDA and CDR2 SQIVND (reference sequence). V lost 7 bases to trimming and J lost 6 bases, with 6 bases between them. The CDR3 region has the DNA TGTGCCAGTACTTTCGCCGGGGAGCTGTTTTTT. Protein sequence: CASTFAGELFF.

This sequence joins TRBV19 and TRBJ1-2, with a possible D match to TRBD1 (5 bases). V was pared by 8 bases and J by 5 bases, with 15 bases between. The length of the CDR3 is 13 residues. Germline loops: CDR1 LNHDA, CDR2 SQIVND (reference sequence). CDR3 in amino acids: CASWRQGSYGYTF. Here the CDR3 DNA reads TGTGCCAGTTGGCGGCAGGGAAGTTATGGCTACACCTTC.

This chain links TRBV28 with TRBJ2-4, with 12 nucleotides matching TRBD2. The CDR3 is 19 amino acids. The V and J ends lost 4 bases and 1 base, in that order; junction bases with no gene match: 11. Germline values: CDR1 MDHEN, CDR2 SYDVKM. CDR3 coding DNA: TGTGCCAGCAGTTCCGCGAGCGGACTAGCGGGACCGGCCAAAAACATTCAGTACTTC. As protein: CASSSASGLAGPAKNIQYF.

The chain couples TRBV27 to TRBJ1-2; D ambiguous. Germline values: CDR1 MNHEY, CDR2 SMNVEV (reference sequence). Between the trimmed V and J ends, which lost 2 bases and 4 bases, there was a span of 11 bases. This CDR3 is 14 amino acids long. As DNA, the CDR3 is TGTGCCAGCAGTTTAAACTTCGACTCCTATGGCTACACCTTC. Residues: CASSLNFDSYGYTF.

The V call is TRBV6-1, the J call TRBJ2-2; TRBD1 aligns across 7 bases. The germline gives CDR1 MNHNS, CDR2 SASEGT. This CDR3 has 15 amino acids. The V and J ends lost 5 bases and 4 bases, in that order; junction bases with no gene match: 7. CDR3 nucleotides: TGTGCCAGCAGTTGGGACAGCTTGGCCACCGGGGAGCTGTTTTTT. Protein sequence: CASSWDSLATGELFF.

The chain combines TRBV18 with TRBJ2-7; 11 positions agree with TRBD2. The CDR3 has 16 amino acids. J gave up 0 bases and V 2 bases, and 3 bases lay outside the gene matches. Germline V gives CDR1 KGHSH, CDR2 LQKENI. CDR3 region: CASSPSGTSGSYEQYF. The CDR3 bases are TGTGCCAGCTCACCATCCGGGACTAGCGGCTCCTACGAGCAGTACTTC.

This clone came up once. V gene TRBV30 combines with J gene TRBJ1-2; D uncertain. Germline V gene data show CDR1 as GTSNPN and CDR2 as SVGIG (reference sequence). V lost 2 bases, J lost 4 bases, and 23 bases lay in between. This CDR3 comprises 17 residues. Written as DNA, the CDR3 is TGTGCCTGGAGTCCCTGGGCGTCCACTCAGCGCAGCTATGGCTACACCTTC. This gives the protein CAWSPWASTQRSYGYTF.

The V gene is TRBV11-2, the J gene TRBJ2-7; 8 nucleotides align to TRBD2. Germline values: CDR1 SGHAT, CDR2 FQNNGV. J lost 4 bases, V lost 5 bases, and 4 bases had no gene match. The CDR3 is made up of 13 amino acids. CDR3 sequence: CASSRGLEYEQYF. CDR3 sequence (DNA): TGTGCCAGCAGCCGGGGACTAGAATACGAGCAGTACTTC.

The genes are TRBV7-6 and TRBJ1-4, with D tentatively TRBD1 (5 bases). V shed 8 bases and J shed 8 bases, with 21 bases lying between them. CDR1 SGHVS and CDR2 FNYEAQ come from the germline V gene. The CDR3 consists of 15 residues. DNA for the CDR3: TGTGCCAGCGCCCAAGGGTTCGGGACTGGGGAAAAACTGTTTTTT. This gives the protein CASAQGFGTGEKLFF.

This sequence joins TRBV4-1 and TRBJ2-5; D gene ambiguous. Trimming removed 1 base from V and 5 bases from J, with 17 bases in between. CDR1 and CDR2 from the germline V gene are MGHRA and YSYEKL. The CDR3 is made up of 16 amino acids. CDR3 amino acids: CASSQGAYPQRETQYF. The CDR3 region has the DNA TGCGCCAGCAGCCAAGGGGCCTATCCTCAACGGGAGACCCAGTACTTC.

Written as DNA, the CDR3 is TGCGCCAGCAGCTTGTCCGGGGTGGATGGCTACACCTTC. Translation gives CASSLSGVDGYTF. This sequence joins TRBV5-1 and TRBJ1-2; D is unresolved. The CDR3 loop spans 13 amino acids. The germline gives CDR1 SGHRS, CDR2 YFSETQ. V lost 1 base, J lost 6 bases, and 10 bases lay in between.

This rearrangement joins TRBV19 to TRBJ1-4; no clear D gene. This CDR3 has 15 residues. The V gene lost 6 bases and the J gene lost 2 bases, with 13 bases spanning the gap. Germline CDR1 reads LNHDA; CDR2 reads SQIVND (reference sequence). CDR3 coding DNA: TGTGCCAGTAGGGCGGTGGGCTACACTAATGAAAAACTGTTTTTT. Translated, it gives CASRAVGYTNEKLFF. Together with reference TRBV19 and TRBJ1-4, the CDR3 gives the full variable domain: DGGITQSPKYLFRKEGQNVTLSCEQNLNHDAMYWYRQDPGQGLRLIYYSQIVNDFQKGDIAEGYSVSREKKESFPLTVTSAQKNPTAFYLCASRAVGYTNEKLFFGSGTQLSVL.

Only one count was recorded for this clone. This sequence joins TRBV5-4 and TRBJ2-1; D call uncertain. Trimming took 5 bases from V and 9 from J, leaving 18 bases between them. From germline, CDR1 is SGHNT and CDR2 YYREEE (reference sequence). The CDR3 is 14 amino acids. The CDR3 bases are TGTGCCAGCAGTCTCCCTGGTAGCTCAGGTGAGCAGTTCTTC. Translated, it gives CASSLPGSSGEQFF.

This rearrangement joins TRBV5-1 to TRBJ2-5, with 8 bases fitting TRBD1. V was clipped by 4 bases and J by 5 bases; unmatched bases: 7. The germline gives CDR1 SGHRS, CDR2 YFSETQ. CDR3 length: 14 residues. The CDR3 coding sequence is TGCGCCAGCAGCCGAGAGGACAGGGATGAGACCCAGTACTTC. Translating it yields CASSREDRDETQYF.

CDR3 residues: CASGLAGPGDTQYF. CDR3 nucleotides: TGTGCCAGCGGATTAGCGGGGCCAGGAGATACGCAGTATTTT. This chain connects TRBV5-8 to TRBJ2-3, with 8 bases aligning to TRBD2. Germline CDR1 SGHTS, CDR2 YDEGEE. The CDR3 consists of 14 residues. With V trimmed by 7 bases and J by 5 bases, 9 bases remained unmatched. Together with reference TRBV5-8 and TRBJ2-3, the CDR3 gives the full variable domain: EAGVTQSPTHLIKTRGQQATLRCSPISGHTSVYWYQQALGLGLQFLLWYDEGEERNRGNFPPRFSGRQFPNYSSELNVNALELEDSALYLCASGLAGPGDTQYFGPGTRLTVL.

The CDR3 bases are TGTGCCAGCAGCTTAGCCGGAGCCCCAGATACGCAGTATTTT. Translating gives CASSLAGAPDTQYF. The genes are TRBV5-4 and TRBJ2-3, with unresolved D. V lost 2 bases and J 4 bases, leaving 11 bases between the germline ends. The CDR3 runs to 14 residues. Per the germline V gene, CDR1 is SGHNT and CDR2 is YYREEE (reference sequence). Full variable domain (missing parts from reference TRBV5-4 and TRBJ2-3): ETGVTQSPTHLIKTRGQQVTLRCSSQSGHNTVSWYQQALGQGPQFIFQYYREEENGRGNFPPRFSGLQFPNYSSELNVNALELDDSALYLCASSLAGAPDTQYFGPGTRLTVL.

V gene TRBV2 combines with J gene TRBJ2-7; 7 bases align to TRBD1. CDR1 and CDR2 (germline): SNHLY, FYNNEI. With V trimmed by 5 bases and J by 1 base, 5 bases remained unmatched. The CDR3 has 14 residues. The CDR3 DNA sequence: TGTGCCAGCAGTCGGGACAGCTATTCCTACGAGCAGTACTTC. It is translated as CASSRDSYSYEQYF.